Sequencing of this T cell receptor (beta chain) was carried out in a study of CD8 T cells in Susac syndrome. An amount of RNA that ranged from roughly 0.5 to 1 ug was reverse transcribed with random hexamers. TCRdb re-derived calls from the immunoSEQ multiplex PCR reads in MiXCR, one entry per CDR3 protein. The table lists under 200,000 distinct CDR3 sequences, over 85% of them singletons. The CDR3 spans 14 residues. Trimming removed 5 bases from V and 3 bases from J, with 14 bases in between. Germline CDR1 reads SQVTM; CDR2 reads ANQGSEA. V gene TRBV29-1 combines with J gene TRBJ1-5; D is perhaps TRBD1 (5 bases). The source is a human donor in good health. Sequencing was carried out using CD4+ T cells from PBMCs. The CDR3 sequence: CSVWLGGDNQPQHF. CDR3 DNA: TGCAGCGTTTGGCTGGGGGGTGACAATCAGCCCCAGCATTTT.